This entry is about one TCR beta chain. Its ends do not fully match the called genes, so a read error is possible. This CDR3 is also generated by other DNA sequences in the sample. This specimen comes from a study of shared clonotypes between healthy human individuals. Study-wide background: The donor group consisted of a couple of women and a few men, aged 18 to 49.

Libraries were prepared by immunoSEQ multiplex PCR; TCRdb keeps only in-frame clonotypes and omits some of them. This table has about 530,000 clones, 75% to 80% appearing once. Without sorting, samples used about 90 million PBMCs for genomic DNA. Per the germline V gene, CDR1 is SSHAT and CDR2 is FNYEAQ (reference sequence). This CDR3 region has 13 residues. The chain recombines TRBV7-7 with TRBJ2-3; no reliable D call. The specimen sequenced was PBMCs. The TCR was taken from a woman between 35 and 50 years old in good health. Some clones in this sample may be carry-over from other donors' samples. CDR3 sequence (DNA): TGTGCTAGCAGCTGGGATAGAAGTGATACGCAGTATTTT. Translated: CASSWDRSDTQYF.